These 24 T cell receptor beta chains share one sample of origin, sequenced in a study of T cells after somatic rescue of genetic block. This table comes from immunoSEQ multiplex PCR, and its TCRdb copy is limited to in-frame clones, with some not included. This table has some 90,000 clones, 90% appearing once. Sequencing used peripheral blood mononuclear cells (PBMCs). The origin of the receptors is a woman between 18 and 29 years old.

The V gene is TRBV7-9, the J gene TRBJ1-2, with D uncertain. The length of the CDR3 is 15 residues. The germline CDR1 and CDR2 sequences are SEHNR and FQNEAQ (reference sequence). Trimming cost V 5 bases and J 5 bases, with 18 bases left between them. Here the CDR3 reads CASSPSGFRGYGYTF. DNA of the CDR3: TGTGCCAGCAGCCCTAGCGGTTTTCGTGGTTATGGCTACACCTTC.

There are a few counts of this clone. The identical CDR3 is also encoded by other nucleotide sequences in the sample. The rearrangement joins TRBV29-1 to TRBJ2-1, with TRBD2 matching 10 bases. The CDR3 runs to 13 residues. CDR1 and CDR2 from the germline V gene are SQVTM and ANQGSEA. V was pared by 4 bases and J by 7 bases, with 4 bases of the junction left unmatched. The CDR3 DNA is TGCAGCGTTGTCGGACTAGCGGAGAATGAGCAGTTCTTC. Translating it yields CSVVGLAENEQFF.

The chain has TRBV12-5 and TRBJ2-1; D not resolved. The CDR3 covers 12 residues. The V end lost 2 bases, the J end lost 6 bases, and 5 bases lay between the germline ends. Germline-derived CDR1 and CDR2 are LGHNT and FRNRAP. In DNA, the CDR3 is TGTGCTAGTGGTTTGACGCCCAATGAGCAGTTCTTC. Translating gives CASGLTPNEQFF.

This chain uses TRBV10-3 with TRBJ1-6, with D possibly TRBD1 on 5 matching bases. Germline values: CDR1 ENHRY, CDR2 SYGVKD. V shed 8 bases and J shed 5 bases, with 10 bases lying between them. The CDR3 extends over 13 amino acids. CDR3 sequence (DNA): TGTGCCATCCATGGGGGAAATAATTCACCCCTCCACTTT. Its protein is CAIHGGNNSPLHF.

This sequence joins TRBV6-5 and TRBJ2-7; the D is unclear. V lost 0 bases to trimming and J lost 2 bases, with 11 bases between them. This CDR3 has 15 residues. Germline V lookup: CDR1 MNHEY, CDR2 SVGAGI. CDR3 loop: CASSYSSTATYEQYF. DNA of the CDR3: TGTGCCAGCAGTTACTCGAGTACAGCGACCTACGAGCAGTACTTC.

The rearrangement joins TRBV5-1 to TRBJ2-5, with 9 bases aligning to TRBD2. Unmatched junction bases numbered 10, after V lost 4 bases and J lost 3 bases. This CDR3 is 16 amino acids long. Germline values: CDR1 SGHRS, CDR2 YFSETQ. The CDR3 DNA sequence: TGCGCCAGCAGCCCTGGTCCTAGCGGGATTGAAGAGACCCAGTACTTC. Encoded protein: CASSPGPSGIEETQYF.

The V call is TRBV13, the J call TRBJ2-1; 9 nucleotides line up with TRBD2. The CDR3 totals 15 residues. V dropped 6 bases and J dropped 2; count of bases not matched to a gene: 5. The germline CDR1 and CDR2 sequences are PRHDT and FYEKMQ (reference sequence). The CDR3 spells CASRLTSGPYNEQFF. CDR3 coding DNA: TGTGCCAGCAGGCTGACTAGCGGTCCCTACAATGAGCAGTTCTTC.

The chain employs TRBV25-1 and TRBJ2-5, with D possibly matching TRBD2 (6 bases). V was clipped by 4 bases and J by 1 base, with 19 bases between them. This CDR3 has 17 amino acids. The V gene's germline CDR1 is MGHDK and CDR2 SYGVNS. The CDR3 reads CASSGGAGRGPQETQYF. In nucleotides, the CDR3 is TGTGCCAGCAGTGGCGGGGCAGGGAGAGGCCCCCAAGAGACCCAGTACTTC.

This chain joins TRBV7-9 and TRBJ2-7; a weak D match, TRBD1 (6 bases). This CDR3 spans 14 amino acids. The germline gives CDR1 SEHNR, CDR2 FQNEAQ (reference sequence). Trimming cost V 5 bases and J 7 bases, with 18 bases left between them. CDR3: CASSPWDTPGEQYF. CDR3 in DNA: TGTGCCAGCAGCCCTTGGGACACCCCAGGGGAGCAGTACTTC.

This chain uses TRBV6-5 with TRBJ2-5, with a possible D match to TRBD2 (6 bases). The DNA end is more similar to TRBJ2-7, so the J call may be wrong. The CDR3 sequence is 15 residues long. The germline gives CDR1 MNHEY, CDR2 SVGAGI. The CDR3: CASSPQSSGYYEQYF. The CDR3 nucleotides read TGTGCCAGCAGTCCCCAGAGTAGCGGTTACTACGAGCAGTACTTC.

V usage is TRBV6-5 and J usage is TRBJ2-7; D may be TRBD2 (6 bases). The V end lost 2 bases, the J end lost 0 bases, and 8 bases lay between the germline ends. Germline values: CDR1 MNHEY, CDR2 SVGAGI. This CDR3 spans 14 amino acids. As DNA, the CDR3 is TGTGCCAGCAGTTACCACGGGGGCTCCTACGAGCAGTACTTC. Protein sequence: CASSYHGGSYEQYF.

V is TRBV6-1 and J is TRBJ1-1, with D uncertain. The CDR3 length is 13 residues. Between the trimmed V and J ends, which lost 2 bases and 2 bases, there was a span of 6 bases. Germline values: CDR1 MNHNS, CDR2 SASEGT. CDR3 loop: CASSEKLNTEAFF. The DNA of the CDR3 is TGTGCCAGCAGTGAAAAGTTAAACACTGAAGCTTTCTTT.

This chain uses TRBV10-3 with TRBJ2-4; no clear D gene. V was pared by 2 bases and J by 0 bases, with 2 bases between. The CDR3 totals 13 residues. In germline, CDR1 is ENHRY, CDR2 SYGVKD. The CDR3 reads CAISEVAKNIQYF. In DNA form, the CDR3 reads TGTGCCATCAGTGAGGTAGCCAAAAACATTCAGTACTTC.

The J gene is TRBJ2-7, the V gene TRBV6-5, with 8 bases identical to TRBD1. After removal of 5 bases from V and 2 bases from J, the junction contained 5 bases not matched to a gene. Germline V lookup: CDR1 MNHEY, CDR2 SVGAGI. This CDR3 contains 14 residues. CDR3 region: CASSPETGAYEQYF. The DNA of the CDR3 is TGTGCCAGCAGTCCCGAGACAGGGGCCTACGAGCAGTACTTC.

This chain uses TRBV6-5 with TRBJ1-5; the match to TRBD1 covers 7 bases. The trim removed 7 bases at V and 7 bases at J, leaving 13 bases unmatched. Germline lookup yields CDR1 MNHEY and CDR2 SVGAGI. The CDR3 has 15 residues. Here the CDR3 DNA reads TGTGCCAGCACCACACTAGGGGGCCCGGGACAGCCCCAGCATTTT. Encoded protein: CASTTLGGPGQPQHF.

The sample holds one count of this clone. V gene TRBV7-9 combines with J gene TRBJ1-2, with D tentatively TRBD1 (5 bases). Germline-derived CDR1 and CDR2 are SEHNR and FQNEAQ (reference sequence). V was clipped by 3 bases and J by 0 bases, with 14 bases between them. This CDR3 comprises 16 residues. CDR3: CASSLASGRANYGYTF. CDR3 nucleotides: TGTGCCAGCAGCTTGGCCTCAGGGAGAGCTAACTATGGCTACACCTTC.

V is TRBV6-4 and J is TRBJ2-1; tentative D call: TRBD1 (6 bases). V shed 6 bases and J shed 2 bases, with 14 bases lying between them. Germline assignment: CDR1 MRHNA and CDR2 SNTAGT. The length of the CDR3 is 15 residues. The CDR3 nucleotides read TGTGCCAGCAGCGAAACAGGGATCACCTACAATGAGCAGTTCTTC. It translates to CASSETGITYNEQFF.

V usage is TRBV5-5 and J usage is TRBJ1-5; D is ambiguous. From germline, CDR1 is SGHKS and CDR2 YYEKEE (reference sequence). V gave up 2 bases and J gave up 2 bases, with 8 bases separating them. The CDR3 has 14 residues. The CDR3: CASSFAEGNQPQHF. The DNA of the CDR3 is TGTGCCAGCAGCTTCGCTGAGGGCAATCAGCCCCAGCATTTT. Full variable domain (rest looked up from reference TRBV5-5 and TRBJ1-5): DAGVTQSPTHLIKTRGQQVTLRCSPISGHKSVSWYQQVLGQGPQFIFQYYEKEERGRGNFPDRFSARQFPNYSSELNVNALLLGDSALYLCASSFAEGNQPQHFGDGTRLSIL.

The V call is TRBV7-9, the J call TRBJ1-1; D is unclear. CDR1 and CDR2 (germline): SEHNR, FQNEAQ (reference sequence). This CDR3 contains 12 residues. V was trimmed by 5 bases and J by 11 bases, leaving 15 bases between them. CDR3 sequence (DNA): TGTGCCAGCAGCCGAGGCAGTCTATTGGCTTTCTTT. Residues: CASSRGSLLAFF.

The chain couples TRBV28 to TRBJ2-7; 9 bases fit TRBD2. The trim removed 1 base at V and 6 bases at J, leaving 13 bases unmatched. The CDR3 consists of 17 residues. Germline assignment: CDR1 MDHEN and CDR2 SYDVKM. CDR3 in DNA: TGTGCCAGCAGTTTATTTGAGGGGGGCGGGAGGGCCCCCGAGCAGTACTTC. Its translation is CASSLFEGGGRAPEQYF.

This chain joins TRBV5-1 and TRBJ1-1; D remains unclear. The CDR3 spans 15 residues. Germline CDR1 is SGHRS and CDR2 is YFSETQ. Trimming removed 3 bases from V and 1 base from J, with 13 bases in between. The CDR3 DNA reads TGCGCCAGCAGCTCCCCAGAGTCTGGGAACACTGAAGCTTTCTTT. Amino acids: CASSSPESGNTEAFF. Together with reference TRBV5-1 and TRBJ1-1, the CDR3 gives the full variable domain: KAGVTQTPRYLIKTRGQQVTLSCSPISGHRSVSWYQQTPGQGLQFLFEYFSETQRNKGNFPGRFSGRQFSNSRSEMNVSTLELGDSALYLCASSSPESGNTEAFFGQGTRLTVV.

This chain links TRBV5-1 with TRBJ1-1; TRBD1 matches 8 bases. CDR1 and CDR2 from the germline V gene are SGHRS and YFSETQ. The CDR3 extends over 13 amino acids. With 3 bases clipped from V and 4 bases from J, the junction kept 2 bases outside the gene matches. This CDR3 reads CASSWTGPTEAFF. The CDR3 DNA is TGCGCCAGCAGCTGGACAGGGCCCACTGAAGCTTTCTTT.

CDR3 in amino acids: CASSLLGAWETQYF. The CDR3 DNA follows: TGTGCCAGCAGCTTGTTGGGGGCGTGGGAGACCCAGTACTTC. The chain links TRBV5-6 to TRBJ2-5; tentative D call: TRBD1 (6 bases). The germline gives CDR1 SGHDT, CDR2 YYEEEE. V lost 1 base and J 5 bases, leaving 12 bases between the germline ends. The CDR3 has 14 residues.

V and J are TRBV30 and TRBJ2-7; either TRBD1 or TRBD2 may supply D (5 bases each). The CDR3 consists of 14 residues. The V end lost 0 bases, the J end lost 3 bases, and 12 bases lay between the germline ends. Germline V gives CDR1 GTSNPN, CDR2 SVGIG (reference sequence). The CDR3 here is CAWSVGWDHYEQYF. The CDR3 DNA reads as TGTGCCTGGAGTGTGGGGTGGGACCACTACGAGCAGTACTTC.